This note documents a single TCR beta chain sequence. Its specificity is not known. V lost 3 bases to trimming and J lost 4 bases, with 12 bases between them. Germline V lookup: CDR1 SGHDN, CDR2 FVKESK. The CDR3 covers 14 residues. This entry comes from a study of T cell responses to AZD1222 COVID-19 vaccine. The wider study: Second-dose timings of about 4 or about 12 weeks were pooled.

Using immunoSEQ multiplex PCR, the repertoire was profiled, and TCRdb retains in-frame clones only, with some absent. This sample has around 99,000 clones, with approximately 94% found just once. Overall study findings and caveats: Donors, mostly white British, included more females; clonal diversity was possibly underestimated. Targeting of unmutated variant regions was reportedly seen in nearly half of spike-specific TCRs. Among vaccine-associated CD4 TCRs, coverage spanned spike, with dominance at 160-218 and 743-854.

The gene calls are TRBV14 and TRBJ1-1, with a weak D call TRBD1 (6 bases). This TCR came from an adult in good health. Here the sequenced sample was peripheral blood, taken on day 0 of AZD1222 vaccination. The CDR3 loop reads CASSQQGPFTEAFF. CDR3 in DNA: TGTGCCAGCAGCCAGCAGGGGCCTTTCACTGAAGCTTTCTTT.